This TCR beta chain is drawn from a study of T cell changes during pregnancy in multiple sclerosis. Assay: immunoSEQ multiplex PCR; the TCRdb copy retains only in-frame clones and omits some. Here the sample spans 20,000 to 25,000 clones, roughly 90% being singletons. CDR3 size: 17 residues. J lost 2 bases, V lost 2 bases, and 8 bases had no gene match. Germline assignment: CDR1 SGHVS and CDR2 FNYEAQ. This specimen consisted of CD8+ T cells from peripheral blood mononuclear cells, obtained in the first trimester of pregnancy. This TCR was recovered from a female donor with multiple sclerosis, enrolled in a pregnancy study. This sequence joins TRBV7-6 and TRBJ2-5; TRBD2 matches at 10 bases. CDR3 nucleotide sequence: TGTGCCAGCAGCTTAACTACTAGCGGGAACGCTCAAGAGACCCAGTACTTC. It yields the protein CASSLTTSGNAQETQYF.